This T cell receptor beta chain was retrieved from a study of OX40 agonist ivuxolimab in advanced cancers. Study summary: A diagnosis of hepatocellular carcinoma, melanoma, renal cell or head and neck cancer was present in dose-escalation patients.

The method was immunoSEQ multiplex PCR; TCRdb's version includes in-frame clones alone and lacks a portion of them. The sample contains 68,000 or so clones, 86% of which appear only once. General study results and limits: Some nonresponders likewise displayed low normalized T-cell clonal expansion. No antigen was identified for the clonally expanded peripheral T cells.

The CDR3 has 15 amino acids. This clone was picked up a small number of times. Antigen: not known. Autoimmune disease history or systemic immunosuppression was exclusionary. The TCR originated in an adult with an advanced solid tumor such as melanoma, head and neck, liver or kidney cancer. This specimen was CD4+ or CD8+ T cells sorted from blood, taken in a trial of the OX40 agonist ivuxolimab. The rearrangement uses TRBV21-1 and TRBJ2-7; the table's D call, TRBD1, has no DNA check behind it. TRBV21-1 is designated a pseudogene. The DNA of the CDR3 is TGTGCCAGCAGCACCCGACAGGGGGTCTCCTACGAGCAGTACTTC. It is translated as CASSTRQGVSYEQYF.